This section outlines one T cell receptor (beta chain) sequence together with its context. Its specificity is unknown. This record belongs to a study of T cell repertoires in cytomegalovirus infection. The CDR3 spans 15 residues. The ends lost 3 bases at V and 4 bases at J; junction bases unmatched: 8. Via MiXCR, TCRdb re-called the reads, giving one row per CDR3 protein. The repertoire holds 800,000 to 950,000 distinct CDR3 sequences, with around a third as singletons. The chain links TRBV12-3 or TRBV12-4 to TRBJ1-2; TRBD1 aligns across 7 bases. The receptor was isolated from a human donor in good health (CMV status not recorded). Some clones in this sample may be carry-over from other donors' samples. Here the sequenced sample was cultured CD8+ T cells from PBMCs, taken from culture after CMV antigen stimulation. In DNA form, the CDR3 reads TGTGCCAGCAGTTTTCAAGACAGGGTGATCTATGGCTACACCTTC. It specifies CASSFQDRVIYGYTF.